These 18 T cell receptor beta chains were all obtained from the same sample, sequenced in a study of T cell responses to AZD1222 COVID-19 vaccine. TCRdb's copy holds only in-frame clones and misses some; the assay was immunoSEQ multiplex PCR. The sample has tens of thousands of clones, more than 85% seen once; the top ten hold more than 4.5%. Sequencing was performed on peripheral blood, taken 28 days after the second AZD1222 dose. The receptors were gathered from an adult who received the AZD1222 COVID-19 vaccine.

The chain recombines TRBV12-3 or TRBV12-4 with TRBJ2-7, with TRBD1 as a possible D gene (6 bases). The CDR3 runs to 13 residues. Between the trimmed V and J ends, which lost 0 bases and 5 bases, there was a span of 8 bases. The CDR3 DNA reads TGTGCCAGCAGTTTAGCAGCAGGGGACGAGCAGTACTTC. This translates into CASSLAAGDEQYF.

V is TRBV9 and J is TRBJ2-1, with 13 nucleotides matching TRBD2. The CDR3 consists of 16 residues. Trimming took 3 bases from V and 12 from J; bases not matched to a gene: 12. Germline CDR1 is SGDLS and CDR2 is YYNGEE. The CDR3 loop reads CASSAGGRLAGGGQFF. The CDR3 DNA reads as TGTGCCAGCAGCGCCGGGGGGAGACTAGCGGGAGGTGGGCAGTTCTTC.

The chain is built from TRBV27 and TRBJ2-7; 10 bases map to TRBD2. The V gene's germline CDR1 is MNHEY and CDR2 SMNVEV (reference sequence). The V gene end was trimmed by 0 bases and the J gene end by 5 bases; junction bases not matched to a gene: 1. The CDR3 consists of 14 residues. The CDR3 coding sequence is TGTGCCAGCAGTTTATCGCTAGCGGGAGACGAGCAGTACTTC. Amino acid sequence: CASSLSLAGDEQYF.

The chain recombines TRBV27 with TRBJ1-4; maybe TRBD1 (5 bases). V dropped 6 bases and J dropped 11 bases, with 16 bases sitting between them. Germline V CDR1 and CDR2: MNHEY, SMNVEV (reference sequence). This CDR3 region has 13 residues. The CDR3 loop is CASSKGTVDKLFF. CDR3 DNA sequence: TGTGCCAGCAGCAAAGGGACTGTTGACAAACTGTTTTTT.

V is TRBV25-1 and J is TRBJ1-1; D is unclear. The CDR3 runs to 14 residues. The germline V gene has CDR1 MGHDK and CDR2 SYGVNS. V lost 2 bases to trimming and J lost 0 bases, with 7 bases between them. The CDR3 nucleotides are TGTGCCAGCAGTGAAGAGTTTATGAACACTGAAGCTTTCTTT. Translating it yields CASSEEFMNTEAFF.

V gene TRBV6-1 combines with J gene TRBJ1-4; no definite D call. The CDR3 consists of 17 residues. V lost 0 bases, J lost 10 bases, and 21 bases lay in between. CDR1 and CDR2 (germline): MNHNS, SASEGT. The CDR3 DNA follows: TGTGCCAGCAGTGAAGCGCTTCGAGACGGGCGTGGTGGAAAACTGTTTTTT. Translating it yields CASSEALRDGRGGKLFF.

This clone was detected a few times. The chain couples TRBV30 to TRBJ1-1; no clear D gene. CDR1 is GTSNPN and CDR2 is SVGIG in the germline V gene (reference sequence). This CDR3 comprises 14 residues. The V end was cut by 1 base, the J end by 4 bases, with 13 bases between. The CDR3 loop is CAWSAGFRGTEAFF. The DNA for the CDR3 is TGTGCCTGGAGTGCCGGGTTCCGAGGCACTGAAGCTTTCTTT.

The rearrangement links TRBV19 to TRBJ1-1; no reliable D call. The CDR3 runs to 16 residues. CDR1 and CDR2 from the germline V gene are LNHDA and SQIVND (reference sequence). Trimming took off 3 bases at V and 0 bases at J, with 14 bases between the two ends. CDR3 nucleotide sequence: TGTGCCAGTAGTATCGGCGTAACGGGGTTGAACACTGAAGCTTTCTTT. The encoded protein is CASSIGVTGLNTEAFF.

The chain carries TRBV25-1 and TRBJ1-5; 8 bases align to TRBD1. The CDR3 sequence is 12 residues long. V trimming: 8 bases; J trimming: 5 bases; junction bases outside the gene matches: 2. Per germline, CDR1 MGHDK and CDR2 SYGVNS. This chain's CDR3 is CASATGDQPQHF. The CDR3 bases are TGTGCCAGCGCGACAGGGGATCAGCCCCAGCATTTT.

DNA for the CDR3: TGTGCCTGGAGTGGAGCGGGACAAGAGACCCAGTACTTC. Translating it yields CAWSGAGQETQYF. The chain combines TRBV30 with TRBJ2-5; TRBD2 matches at 7 bases. The ends lost 1 base at V and 2 bases at J; junction bases unmatched: 1. The V gene's germline CDR1 is GTSNPN and CDR2 SVGIG (reference sequence). CDR3 length: 13 amino acids.

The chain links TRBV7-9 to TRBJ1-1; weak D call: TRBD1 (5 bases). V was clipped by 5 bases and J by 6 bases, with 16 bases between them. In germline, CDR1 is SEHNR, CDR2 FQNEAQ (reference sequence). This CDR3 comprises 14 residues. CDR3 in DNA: TGTGCCAGCAGCGAACGCCAGGGATTAGCTGAAGCTTTCTTT. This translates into CASSERQGLAEAFF.

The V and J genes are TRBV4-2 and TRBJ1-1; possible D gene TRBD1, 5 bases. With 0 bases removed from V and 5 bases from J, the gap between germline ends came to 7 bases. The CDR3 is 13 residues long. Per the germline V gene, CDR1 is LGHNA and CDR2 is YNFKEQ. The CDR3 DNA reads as TGTGCCAGCAGCCAAGATACAGGAACTGAAGCTTTCTTT. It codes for CASSQDTGTEAFF.

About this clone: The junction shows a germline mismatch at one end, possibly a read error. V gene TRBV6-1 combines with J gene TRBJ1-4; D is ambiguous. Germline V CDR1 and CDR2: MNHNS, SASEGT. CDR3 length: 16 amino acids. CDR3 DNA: TGTGCCAGCAGGGAAGAGTACAGCCCGTTTAATGAAAAACTGTTTTTT. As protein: CASREEYSPFNEKLFF.

The CDR3 loop is CASRADPLGEQYF. The CDR3 nucleotides read TGTGCCAGCAGAGCCGACCCGTTAGGCGAGCAGTACTTC. The chain is built from TRBV12-3 or TRBV12-4 and TRBJ2-7; no clear D gene. V lost 6 bases to trimming and J lost 6 bases, with 15 bases between them. This CDR3 is 13 amino acids long.

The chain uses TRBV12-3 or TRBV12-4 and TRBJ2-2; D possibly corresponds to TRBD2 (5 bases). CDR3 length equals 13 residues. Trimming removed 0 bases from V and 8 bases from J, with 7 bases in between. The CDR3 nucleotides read TGTGCCAGCAGTTTAGCGCGGGCAGGGGAGCTGTTTTTT. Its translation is CASSLARAGELFF.

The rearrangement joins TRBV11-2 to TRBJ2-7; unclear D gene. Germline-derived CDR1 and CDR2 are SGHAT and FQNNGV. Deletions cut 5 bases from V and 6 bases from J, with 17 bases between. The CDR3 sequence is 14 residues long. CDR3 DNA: TGTGCCAGCAGCCTAGTGGTGCCCCCGGCCGAGCAGTACTTC. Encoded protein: CASSLVVPPAEQYF. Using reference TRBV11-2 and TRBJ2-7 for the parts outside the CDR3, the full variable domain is EAGVAQSPRYKIIEKRQSVAFWCNPISGHATLYWYQQILGQGPKLLIQFQNNGVVDDSQLPKDRFSAERLKGVDSTLKIQPAKLEDSAVYLCASSLVVPPAEQYFGPGTRLTVT.

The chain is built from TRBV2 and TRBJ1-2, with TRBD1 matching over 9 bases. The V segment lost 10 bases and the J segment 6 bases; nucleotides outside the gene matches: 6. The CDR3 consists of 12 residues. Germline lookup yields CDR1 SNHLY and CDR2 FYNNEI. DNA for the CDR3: TGTGCCAAACCGGGACAGGGAGATGGCTACACCTTC. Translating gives CAKPGQGDGYTF.

The CDR3, as DNA: TGCAGTGCTAGAGTTCACCACGAGCAGTACTTC. It codes for CSARVHHEQYF. V usage is TRBV20-1 and J usage is TRBJ2-7; no reliable D call. This CDR3 is 11 amino acids long. Between the trimmed V and J ends, which lost 1 base and 5 bases, there was a span of 6 bases. Germline V CDR1 and CDR2: DFQATT, SNEGSKA (reference sequence).